This TCR beta chain was observed in a study of blood T cell repertoires in COVID-19. Germline loops: CDR1 SGDLS, CDR2 YYNGEE. This CDR3 is built from 15 residues. V lost 4 bases to trimming and J lost 4 bases; unmatched junction nucleotides: 4. Profiled with immunoSEQ multiplex PCR; TCRdb holds only in-frame clones, not every one. Here the sample spans about 250,000 clones, about 80% being singletons. The sample consisted of peripheral blood. This clonotype was obtained from a man older than 75 with acute or convalescent COVID-19. The chain links TRBV9 to TRBJ2-1; 11 nucleotides agree with TRBD2. CDR3 DNA sequence: TGTGCCAGCAGCATATCTAGCGGGGGGTACAATGAGCAGTTCTTC. It yields the protein CASSISSGGYNEQFF. Based on the CDR3 plus reference TRBV9 and TRBJ2-1, the full variable domain is DSGVTQTPKHLITATGQRVTLRCSPRSGDLSVYWYQQSLDQGLQFLIQYYNGEERAKGNILERFSAQQFPDLHSELNLSSLELGDSALYFCASSISSGGYNEQFFGPGTRLTVL.